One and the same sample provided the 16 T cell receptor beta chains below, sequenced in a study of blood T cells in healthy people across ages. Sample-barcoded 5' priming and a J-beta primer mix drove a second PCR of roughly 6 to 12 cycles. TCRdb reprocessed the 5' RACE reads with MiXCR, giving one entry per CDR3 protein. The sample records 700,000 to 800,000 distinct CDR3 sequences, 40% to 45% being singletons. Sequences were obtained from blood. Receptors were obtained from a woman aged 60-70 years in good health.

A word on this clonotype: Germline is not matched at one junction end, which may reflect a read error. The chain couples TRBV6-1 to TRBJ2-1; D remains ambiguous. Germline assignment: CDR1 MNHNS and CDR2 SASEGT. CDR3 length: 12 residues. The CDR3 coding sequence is TGTGCCAGCCGTGATCCAGGCAATGAGCAGTTCTTC. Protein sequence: CASRDPGNEQFF.

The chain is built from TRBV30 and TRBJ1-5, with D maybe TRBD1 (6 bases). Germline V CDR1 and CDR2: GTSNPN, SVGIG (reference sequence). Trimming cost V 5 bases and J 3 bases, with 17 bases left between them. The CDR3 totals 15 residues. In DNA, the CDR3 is TGTGCCTGGGAGGGGCAGGGACACAACAATCAGCCCCAGCATTTT. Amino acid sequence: CAWEGQGHNNQPQHF.

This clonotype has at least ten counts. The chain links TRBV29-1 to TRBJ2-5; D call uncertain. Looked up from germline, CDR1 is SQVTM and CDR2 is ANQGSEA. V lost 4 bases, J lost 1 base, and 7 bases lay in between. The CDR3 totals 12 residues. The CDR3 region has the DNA TGCAGCGTTGCGGCAGCCCAAGAGACCCAGTACTTC. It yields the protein CSVAAAQETQYF. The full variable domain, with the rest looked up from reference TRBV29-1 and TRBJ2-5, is SAVISQKPSRDICQRGTSLTIQCQVDSQVTMMFWYRQQPGQSLTLIATANQGSEATYESGFVIDKFPISRPNLTFSTLTVSNMSPEDSSIYLCSVAAAQETQYFGPGTRLLVL.

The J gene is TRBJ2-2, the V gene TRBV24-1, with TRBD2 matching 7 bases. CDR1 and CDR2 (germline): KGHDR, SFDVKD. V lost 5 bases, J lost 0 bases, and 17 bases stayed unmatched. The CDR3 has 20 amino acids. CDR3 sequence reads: CATSGAGIAPGPANTGELFF. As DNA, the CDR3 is TGTGCCACCAGTGGAGCGGGAATTGCCCCAGGGCCAGCGAACACCGGGGAGCTGTTTTTT.

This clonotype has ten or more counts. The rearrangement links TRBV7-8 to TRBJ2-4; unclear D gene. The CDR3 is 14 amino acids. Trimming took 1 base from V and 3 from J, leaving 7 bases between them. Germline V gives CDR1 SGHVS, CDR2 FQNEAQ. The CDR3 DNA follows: TGTGCCAGCAGCTTAGAAGTGGGCAAAAACATTCAGTACTTC. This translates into CASSLEVGKNIQYF.

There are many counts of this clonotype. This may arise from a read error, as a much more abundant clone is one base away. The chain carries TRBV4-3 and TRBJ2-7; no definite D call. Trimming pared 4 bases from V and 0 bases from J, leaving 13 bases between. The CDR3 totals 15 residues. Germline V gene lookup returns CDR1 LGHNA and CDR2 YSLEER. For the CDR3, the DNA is TGCGCCAGCAGCCCTCTAGGAGACGGCTCCTACGAGCAGTACTTC. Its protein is CASSPLGDGSYEQYF.

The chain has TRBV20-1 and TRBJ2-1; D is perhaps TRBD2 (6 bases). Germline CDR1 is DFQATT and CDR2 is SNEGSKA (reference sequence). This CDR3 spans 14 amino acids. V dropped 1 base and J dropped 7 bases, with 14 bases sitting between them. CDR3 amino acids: CSARAGRAGNEQFF. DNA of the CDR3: TGCAGTGCTAGAGCGGGTAGGGCGGGGAATGAGCAGTTCTTC.

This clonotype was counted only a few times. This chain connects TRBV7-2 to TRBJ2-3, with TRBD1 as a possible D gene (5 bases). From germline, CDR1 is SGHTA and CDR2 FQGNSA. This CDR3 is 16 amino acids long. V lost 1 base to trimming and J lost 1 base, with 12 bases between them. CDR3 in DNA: TGTGCCAGCAGCTTAGGTGTAGGACAACGCACAGATACGCAGTATTTT. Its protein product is CASSLGVGQRTDTQYF. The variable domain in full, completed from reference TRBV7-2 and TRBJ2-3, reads GAGVSQSPSNKVTEKGKDVELRCDPISGHTALYWYRQSLGQGLEFLIYFQGNSAPDKSGLPSDRFSAERTGGSVSTLTIQRTQQEDSAVYLCASSLGVGQRTDTQYFGPGTRLTVL.

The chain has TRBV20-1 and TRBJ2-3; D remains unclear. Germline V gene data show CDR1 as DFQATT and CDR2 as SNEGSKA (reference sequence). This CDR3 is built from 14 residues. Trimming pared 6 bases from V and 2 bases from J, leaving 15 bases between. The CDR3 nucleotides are TGCAGTGCCGGTTCGTTGGCGTCCACAGATACGCAGTATTTT. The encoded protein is CSAGSLASTDTQYF.

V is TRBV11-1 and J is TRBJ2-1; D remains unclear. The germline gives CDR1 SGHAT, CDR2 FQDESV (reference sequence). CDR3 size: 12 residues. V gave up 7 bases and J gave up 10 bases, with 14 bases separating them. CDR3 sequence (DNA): TGTGCCAGCAAACCCCCTCTGGGGGAGCAGTTCTTC. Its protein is CASKPPLGEQFF.

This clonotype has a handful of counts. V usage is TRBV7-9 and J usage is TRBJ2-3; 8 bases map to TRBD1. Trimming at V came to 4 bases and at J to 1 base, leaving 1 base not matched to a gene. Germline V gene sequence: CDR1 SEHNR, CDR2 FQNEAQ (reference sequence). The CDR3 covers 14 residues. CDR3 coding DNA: TGTGCCAGCAGCTACAGGGGGGGCACAGATACGCAGTATTTT. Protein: CASSYRGGTDTQYF.

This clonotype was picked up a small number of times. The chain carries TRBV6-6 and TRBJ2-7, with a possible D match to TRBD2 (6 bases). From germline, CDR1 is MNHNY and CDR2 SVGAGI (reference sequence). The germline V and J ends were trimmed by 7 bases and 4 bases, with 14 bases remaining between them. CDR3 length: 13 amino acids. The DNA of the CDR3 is TGTGCCAGCATGGACTACACGACTTACGAGCAGTACTTC. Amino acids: CASMDYTTYEQYF.

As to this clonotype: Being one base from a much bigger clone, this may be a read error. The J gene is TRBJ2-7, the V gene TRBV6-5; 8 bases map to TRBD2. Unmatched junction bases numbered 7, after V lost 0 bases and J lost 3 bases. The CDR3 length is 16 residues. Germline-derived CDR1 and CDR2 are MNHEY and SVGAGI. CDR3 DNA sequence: TGTGCCAGCAGTTACTCGGGACTAGTGGGAGGCTACGAGCAGTACTTC. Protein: CASSYSGLVGGYEQYF.

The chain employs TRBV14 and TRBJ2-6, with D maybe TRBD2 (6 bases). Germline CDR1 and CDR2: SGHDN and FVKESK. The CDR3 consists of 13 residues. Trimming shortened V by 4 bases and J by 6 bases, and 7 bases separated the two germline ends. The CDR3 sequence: CASSPGVANVLTF. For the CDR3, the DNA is TGTGCCAGCAGCCCGGGGGTGGCCAACGTCCTGACTTTC.

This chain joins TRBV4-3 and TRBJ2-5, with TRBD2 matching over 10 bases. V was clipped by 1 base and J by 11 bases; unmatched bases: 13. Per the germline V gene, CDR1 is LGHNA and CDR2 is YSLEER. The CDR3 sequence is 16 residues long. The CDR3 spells CASSQAQAGGYNEQYF. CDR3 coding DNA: TGCGCCAGCAGCCAAGCGCAAGCGGGAGGGTACAATGAGCAGTACTTC.

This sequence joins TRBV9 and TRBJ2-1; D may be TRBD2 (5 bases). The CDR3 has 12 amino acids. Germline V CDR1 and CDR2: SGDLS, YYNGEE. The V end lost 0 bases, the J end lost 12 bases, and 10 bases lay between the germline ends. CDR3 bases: TGTGCCAGCAGCGTAGGGGTAGAGGGGCAGTTCTTC. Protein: CASSVGVEGQFF.